This TCR beta chain derives from a study of cytomegalovirus exposure and HLA in healthy donors. Background on the study: Previous work identified 120 million or so unique TCR beta sequences from about 179 million T cells. Findings and caveats of the study: V- and J-gene trimming of TCR beta was linked (in a later analysis) to a missense DCLRE1C variant. Follow-up analysis seemed to connect common viral pathogens with several of the most significant clusters identified. CMV serostatus was the sole immune exposure data available.

The PCR made use of 60 Vbeta and 13 Jbeta primers. TCRdb's table, derived via immunoSEQ multiplex PCR, lists solely in-frame clones and lacks some. The table lists about 80,000 clones, under 65% of them singletons. With regard to this clone: Its antigen remains unidentified.

CDR1 and CDR2 (germline): LNHDA, SQIVND (reference sequence). Losses at the gene ends were 5 bases for V and 8 bases for J; bases not matched to a gene: 8. CDR3 size: 13 residues. Sequenced material: PBMCs. The TCR originated in a male donor in good health and CMV-seropositive. V usage is TRBV19 and J usage is TRBJ1-2, with 7 bases that match TRBD1. The CDR3 is CASSPGQIGGYTF. The CDR3 nucleotides are TGTGCCAGTAGTCCGGGACAGATCGGCGGCTACACCTTC.